Presented here are 27 T cell receptor beta chains from one specimen sequenced in a study of T-cell memory formation after mild COVID-19. TCRdb independently ran MiXCR on the 5' RACE reads; one entry per CDR3 protein. The repertoire holds 250,000 to 350,000 distinct CDR3 sequences, with around 15% as singletons. Sequences were obtained from PBMCs or a T cell subset sorted from them (not recorded which). Every receptor here comes from a man between 18 and 29 years old who had mild COVID-19 (a few samples of this study predate the infection). Cell type and time point are not known.

This clonotype has more than one count but fewer than ten. The chain has TRBV18 and TRBJ1-1; D ambiguous. Between the trimmed V and J ends, which lost 1 base and 4 bases, there was a span of 13 bases. The CDR3 has 15 residues. Germline CDR1 is KGHSH and CDR2 is LQKENI. The CDR3 nucleotides are TGTGCCAGCTCACCACTCGCCCAAGGGTCCACTGAAGCTTTCTTT. Its translation: CASSPLAQGSTEAFF.

This chain links TRBV7-9 with TRBJ2-7; D is uncertain. There are 14 residues in the CDR3. Germline assignment: CDR1 SEHNR and CDR2 FQNEAQ (reference sequence). Trimming took 4 bases from V and 2 from J, leaving 12 bases between them. CDR3 loop: CASSYLGRPYEQYV. The CDR3, as DNA: TGTGCCAGCAGCTACCTAGGACGTCCCTACGAGCAGTACGTC.

This clonotype was seen more than once but under ten times. The gene calls are TRBV2 and TRBJ2-2; possibly TRBD1 for D (5 bases). In germline, CDR1 is SNHLY, CDR2 FYNNEI. The CDR3 is 12 amino acids. V was shortened by 6 bases and J by 8 bases, with 10 bases between the two germline ends. The CDR3 here is CASSTQGGELFF. The CDR3 nucleotides are TGTGCCAGCAGCACCCAGGGAGGGGAGCTGTTTTTT. The full variable domain, completed using reference TRBV2 and TRBJ2-2, is EPEVTQTPSHQVTQMGQEVILRCVPISNHLYFYWYRQILGQKVEFLVSFYNNEISEKSEIFDDQFSVERPDGSNFTLKIRSTKLEDSAMYFCASSTQGGELFFGEGSRLTVL.

The chain links TRBV5-4 to TRBJ2-1; 8 nucleotides line up with TRBD1. The CDR3 is 12 residues long. V lost 4 bases and J lost 10; bases outside the gene matches: 4. The germline gives CDR1 SGHNT, CDR2 YYREEE (reference sequence). CDR3 region: CASSPTGVEQFF. The DNA for the CDR3 is TGTGCCAGCAGCCCGACAGGGGTAGAGCAGTTCTTC.

The V call is TRBV7-9, the J call TRBJ1-2; TRBD1 aligns across 7 bases. Losses at the gene ends were 5 bases for V and 0 bases for J; bases not matched to a gene: 3. The V gene's germline CDR1 is SEHNR and CDR2 FQNEAQ (reference sequence). The CDR3 is made up of 14 amino acids. Written as DNA, the CDR3 is TGTGCCAGCAGCACAGGGGTGACTAACTATGGCTACACCTTC. This codes for CASSTGVTNYGYTF.

A few counts support this clonotype. The V gene is TRBV7-6, the J gene TRBJ1-1; TRBD1 matches at 7 bases. Trimming cost V 1 base and J 3 bases; bases outside gene matches: 11. From germline, CDR1 is SGHVS and CDR2 FNYEAQ. This CDR3 is 17 amino acids long. This CDR3 is CASSLEDTGEVDTEAFF. CDR3 DNA sequence: TGTGCCAGCAGCTTAGAGGATACAGGGGAGGTTGACACTGAAGCTTTCTTT.

This clonotype was counted only a few times. The chain has TRBV9 and TRBJ1-1; tentative D call: TRBD1 (5 bases). Deletions cut 2 bases from V and 3 bases from J, with 8 bases between. The CDR3 runs 13 residues. Germline V gene lookup returns CDR1 SGDLS and CDR2 YYNGEE. CDR3 DNA sequence: TGTGCCAGCAGCGTTCAAGGGGACACTGAAGCTTTCTTT. Amino acids: CASSVQGDTEAFF. Based on the CDR3 plus reference TRBV9 and TRBJ1-1, the full variable domain is DSGVTQTPKHLITATGQRVTLRCSPRSGDLSVYWYQQSLDQGLQFLIQYYNGEERAKGNILERFSAQQFPDLHSELNLSSLELGDSALYFCASSVQGDTEAFFGQGTRLTVV.

The sample holds a few counts of this clonotype. The V and J genes are TRBV6-5 and TRBJ1-2; D is uncertain. CDR3 length: 13 residues. Deletions cut 1 base from V and 0 bases from J, with 3 bases between. Looked up from germline, CDR1 is MNHEY and CDR2 is SVGAGI. In nucleotides, the CDR3 is TGTGCCAGCAGTTACTTTTCTAACTATGGCTACACCTTC. Its translation: CASSYFSNYGYTF.

V usage is TRBV10-3 and J usage is TRBJ2-1; TRBD2 aligns across 8 bases. Trimming took 3 bases from V and 5 from J; bases not matched to a gene: 15. From germline, CDR1 is ENHRY and CDR2 SYGVKD. The CDR3 extends over 18 amino acids. For the CDR3, the DNA is TGTGCCATCAGTGACCCCAAATTCGGAGCGGGGGTCAACAATGAGCAGTTCTTC. This sequence encodes CAISDPKFGAGVNNEQFF.

This clonotype was detected a few times. The CDR3 reads CASSLYRTGELFF. DNA for the CDR3: TGTGCCAGCAGTTTATATCGTACCGGGGAGCTGTTTTTT. The J gene is TRBJ2-2, the V gene TRBV28; D is unresolved. The CDR3 has 13 residues. The germline V and J ends were trimmed by 1 base and 5 bases, with 5 bases remaining between them. Germline assignment: CDR1 MDHEN and CDR2 SYDVKM.

This clonotype occurred a few times. The chain is built from TRBV2 and TRBJ1-1, with unresolved D. The germline CDR1 and CDR2 sequences are SNHLY and FYNNEI. There are 15 residues in the CDR3. V lost 2 bases to trimming and J lost 0 bases, with 10 bases between them. The CDR3 sequence: CASSEMMVVNTEAFF. The CDR3 DNA reads as TGTGCCAGCAGTGAAATGATGGTAGTGAACACTGAAGCTTTCTTT.

In its sample, this clonotype was seen a few times. The chain combines TRBV18 with TRBJ2-3; 7 bases match TRBD2. The CDR3 spans 16 residues. Germline values: CDR1 KGHSH, CDR2 LQKENI. V trimming: 1 base; J trimming: 3 bases; junction bases outside the gene matches: 7. Here the CDR3 reads CASSPRSGGRTDTQYF. CDR3 nucleotide sequence: TGTGCCAGCTCACCACGATCCGGGGGGAGGACAGATACGCAGTATTTT.

The V call is TRBV4-3, the J call TRBJ1-6, with 9 bases identical to TRBD1. CDR3 length equals 15 residues. Germline V gives CDR1 LGHNA, CDR2 YSLEER. Unmatched junction bases numbered 4, after V lost 1 base and J lost 9 bases. CDR3 region: CASSQGRDRVSPLHF. For the CDR3, the DNA is TGCGCCAGCAGCCAAGGCCGGGACAGGGTTTCACCCCTCCACTTT.

This clonotype was recorded a few times. The chain recombines TRBV6-6 with TRBJ2-1; TRBD2 is a possible D gene (6 bases). V was pared by 5 bases and J by 9 bases, with 11 bases between. The CDR3 loop spans 12 amino acids. In germline, CDR1 is MNHNY, CDR2 SVGAGI (reference sequence). The CDR3 region has the DNA TGTGCCAGCAGTCTTAGGCGGGGTGAGCAGTTCTTC. Amino acids: CASSLRRGEQFF.

The V gene is TRBV7-2, the J gene TRBJ1-1; 8 positions match TRBD1. Germline V lookup: CDR1 SGHTA, CDR2 FQGNSA. This CDR3 comprises 13 residues. Trimming took 6 bases from V and 5 from J; bases not matched to a gene: 5. The DNA for the CDR3 is TGTGCCAGCAGAAAGAACAGGGGGACTGAAGCTTTCTTT. Its translation: CASRKNRGTEAFF.

As to this clonotype: A much larger clone lies a single base off, so this may be a read error. The gene calls are TRBV12-3 or TRBV12-4 and TRBJ2-1; TRBD2 is a possible D gene (7 bases). The CDR3 is made up of 17 amino acids. V was pared by 4 bases and J by 3 bases, with 19 bases between. The CDR3 spells CASSSTGEGGRYNEQFF. The CDR3 DNA is TGTGCCAGCAGTTCCACCGGGGAGGGGGGGCGCTACAATGAGCAGTTCTTC.

This clonotype showed up just a few times. The chain carries TRBV20-1 and TRBJ1-2; no clear D gene. CDR3 size: 14 residues. Germline V gene lookup returns CDR1 DFQATT and CDR2 SNEGSKA (reference sequence). V was clipped by 3 bases and J by 6 bases, with 17 bases between them. The CDR3 DNA reads as TGCAGTGCTAGCCCGGGTCCCGGGGAGGATGGCTACACCTTC. Translation gives CSASPGPGEDGYTF.

This clonotype came up many times. This chain joins TRBV7-2 and TRBJ1-2, with a possible D match to TRBD1 (6 bases). This CDR3 contains 14 residues. The ends were cut back, 0 bases at V and 8 bases at J, with 13 bases in the middle. Germline CDR1 SGHTA, CDR2 FQGNSA. In DNA, the CDR3 is TGTGCCAGCAGCTTAGCGATGGGGGCGCGAGGCTACACCTTC. This translates into CASSLAMGARGYTF.

In its sample, this clonotype was seen a few times. The chain couples TRBV7-2 to TRBJ2-2, with 9 bases aligning to TRBD2. This CDR3 has 17 amino acids. The V and J ends lost 3 bases and 6 bases, in that order; junction bases with no gene match: 11. Germline V gene data show CDR1 as SGHTA and CDR2 as FQGNSA. The CDR3 DNA follows: TGTGCCAGCAGCTTTTCTAGCGGGGAGTATAGATCCGGGGAGCTGTTTTTT. Amino acid sequence: CASSFSSGEYRSGELFF.

The genes are TRBV10-3 and TRBJ2-7, with no clear D. The germline V gene has CDR1 ENHRY and CDR2 SYGVKD. The CDR3 runs 12 residues. V was cut by 0 bases and J by 5 bases, with 5 bases left in between. CDR3 in amino acids: CAISESGNEQYF. For the CDR3, the DNA is TGTGCCATCAGTGAGTCGGGTAACGAGCAGTACTTC.

The V and J genes are TRBV7-9 and TRBJ2-1; 7 bases fit TRBD1. J was trimmed by 6 bases and V by 3 bases; bases with no gene match: 8. Germline CDR1 and CDR2: SEHNR and FQNEAQ (reference sequence). The CDR3 sequence is 15 residues long. The CDR3 nucleotides read TGTGCCAGCAGCTTTGGCACAGGGGTCTTCAATGAGCAGTTCTTC. Translated: CASSFGTGVFNEQFF.

The rearrangement joins TRBV5-1 to TRBJ2-6; D is ambiguous. Trimming cost V 0 bases and J 0 bases, with 10 bases left between them. CDR1 is SGHRS and CDR2 is YFSETQ in the germline V gene. The CDR3 has 17 residues. The CDR3 DNA follows: TGCGCCAGCAGCTTGGTTAAGGATACCTCTGGGGCCAACGTCCTGACTTTC. Translation gives CASSLVKDTSGANVLTF.

In its sample, this clonotype was seen a few times. The rearrangement uses TRBV12-3 or TRBV12-4 and TRBJ2-7, with a tentative D call TRBD1 (5 bases). Trimming stripped 4 bases from V and 6 bases from J, with 10 bases between. The CDR3 is 12 residues long. CDR3 nucleotide sequence: TGTGCCAGCAGTTCCCAGGGTATCGAGCAGTACTTC. Its protein product is CASSSQGIEQYF.

The gene calls are TRBV29-1 and TRBJ2-7; D unresolved. The V end was cut by 5 bases, the J end by 2 bases, with 4 bases between. Per the germline V gene, CDR1 is SQVTM and CDR2 is ANQGSEA. The CDR3 is 10 residues long. CDR3 bases: TGCAGCGTTCTGACCTACGAGCAGTACTTC. This sequence encodes CSVLTYEQYF.

This chain uses TRBV3-1 with TRBJ2-6; D not certain. This CDR3 has 16 amino acids. Germline V gene data show CDR1 as LGHDT and CDR2 as YNNKEL (reference sequence). The V end lost 2 bases, the J end lost 0 bases, and 8 bases lay between the germline ends. The CDR3 reads CASSQYVGSGANVLTF. The CDR3 bases are TGTGCCAGCAGCCAATATGTTGGCTCTGGGGCCAACGTCCTGACTTTC.

The gene calls are TRBV6-2 or TRBV6-3 and TRBJ2-7; the D is unclear. The CDR3 is 14 residues long. V was trimmed by 2 bases and J by 5 bases, leaving 13 bases between them. Germline V gives CDR1 MNHEY, CDR2 SVGEGT. CDR3 nucleotides: TGTGCCAGCAGTTACCCTAGAAGAAGTCACGAGCAGTACGTC. It is translated as CASSYPRRSHEQYV.

This clonotype occurred a few times. This chain joins TRBV7-3 and TRBJ2-3; TRBD2 is a possible D gene (7 bases). V shed 6 bases and J shed 5 bases, with 18 bases lying between them. This CDR3 has 15 residues. In germline, CDR1 is SGHTA, CDR2 FQGTGA. In DNA form, the CDR3 reads TGTGCCAGCAGTACCGTTGGGGGCGGGGGAGATACGCAGTATTTT. Translated, it gives CASSTVGGGGDTQYF.